This T cell receptor (beta chain) was captured by sequencing in a study of blood T cell repertoires in COVID-19 (dated by TCRdb to 2018 to 2021). For the study in its entirety: Samples from collaborators originated in the United States, Italy and Spain and spanned both the acute and convalescent phases of COVID-19. The material from the prospective study consisted of cDNA or gDNA derived from T cells, B-cell-depleted T cells, or PBMCs. The dataset comprised deeply sampled blood TCRbeta repertoires from subjects exposed to, actively infected with, or recovered from COVID-19. A freely available public database, intended as a resource for researchers studying the immune response to SARS-CoV-2, is where the repertoires were released. Samples came from the ongoing ImmuneRACE study (first 160 participants) plus 1,254 subjects from 6 global collaborators. A de-identified subject ID, COVID-19 status, age in years and sex were almost always included in the sample metadata. Where available, HLA class I and class II types were taken from metadata supplied by the sample provider and were not determined by assay-based typing.

In Seattle, one collaborating source enrolled patients while the infection was active and tracked those patients longitudinally over the course of disease. Collaborating institutions collected whole blood in K2EDTA tubes following their own protocols. For TCRbeta analysis, collaborators shipped samples in one of three forms: frozen whole blood, isolated PBMCs, or DNA extracted from either of those sample types. This clone occurred once. The clone's antigen remains unknown. One end of the junction varies from germline; a read error may be responsible. The immunoSEQ Assay, a bias-controlled multiplex PCR, was used to amplify TCRbeta CDR3 regions from genomic DNA. Processing in the source paper ran as follows. The number of nucleated cells in each sample was estimated by amplification of reference gene primers within the assay. To quantify the absolute abundance of each unique TCRbeta CDR3 rearrangement, sequence reads were collapsed and filtered. For each sample, productive Simpson clonality was calculated by taking the square root of Simpson's diversity index across productive rearrangements. Not all clones reach the TCRdb copy of this immuneACCESS table, which keeps in-frame sequences only. Checked studies attribute under half of the gap to unresolved V genes and leave the rest unexplained. V, J and clone size were drawn from that table, and D and trimming were deduced from the DNA. This sample comprises under 300,000 clones, 80% to 90% of them detected only once. The ten biggest clones cover approximately 14% of the sample.

Findings and caveats that apply to the study as a whole: The amount of clinical and demographic metadata varied by source and participant and was provided uncurated.

Taken from the germline V gene (reference sequence), the CDR1 and CDR2 loops are SEHNR and FQNEAQ. The CDR3 sequence holds 12 residues, the cysteine and phenylalanine included. Only the CDR3 part of the read is kept: 36 bases, read in frame from the first base. The sequence came from a woman aged 70-85 years with COVID-19, enrolled during active disease. The V and J genes are TRBV7-9 and TRBJ2-7; 7 central nucleotides agree with TRBD1. Sequenced material: peripheral blood. The CDR3: CASSVPTGARIF. The nucleotide sequence is given as TGTGCCAGCAGCGTTCCCACAGGGGCGAGAATCTTC.